The present T cell receptor (beta chain) was sequenced within a study of blood T cells in healthy people across ages. Study outcomes and limitations: Samples with more naive T cells showed higher observed beta diversity. CMV status of donors was unknown, possibly confounding expanded clonotype changes.

Comment on this clonotype: Its matching antigen is unknown.

Germline CDR1 SGHTA, CDR2 FQGNSA. This CDR3 has 13 residues. Trimming shortened V by 1 base and J by 4 bases, and 7 bases separated the two germline ends. Primed by a sample-barcoded 5' primer and a J-beta primer mix, a second PCR proceeded for 7 to 11 cycles. TCRdb fed the 5' RACE reads into MiXCR, producing one record per CDR3 protein. The repertoire consists of 750,000 to 850,000 distinct CDR3 sequences, with more than 20% occurring once and the leading ten covering under 4%. The sample also formed part of further work on T cells of mothers and their children. Per that study: In the second PCR, M1S primer introduced barcodes and 2-4 random bases. Researchers found no T cell clones that were persistent and microchimeric.

The specimen sequenced was blood. This clonotype was sampled from a boy aged 5-17 years in good health. The genes are TRBV7-2 and TRBJ1-2; no clear D. CDR3 protein: CASSLEAFYGYTF. As DNA, the CDR3 is TGTGCCAGCAGCTTAGAGGCGTTCTATGGCTACACCTTC.